The 24 T cell receptor beta chains below come from one sample, sequenced in a study of cytomegalovirus exposure and HLA in healthy donors. 13 Jbeta primers and 60 Vbeta primers were used for the PCR. Produced via immunoSEQ multiplex PCR; TCRdb's table is partial and in-frame only. The profile shows more than 95,000 clones, around 67% of them singletons. The specimen sequenced was PBMCs. These receptor sequences come from a woman aged 50 to 60 in good health and CMV-seronegative.

This clone was recorded a few times. The chain employs TRBV11-3 and TRBJ2-5; possibly TRBD1 for D (6 bases). The CDR3 runs to 16 residues. Germline CDR1 reads SGHNT; CDR2 reads YENEEA. Trimming removed 5 bases from V and 3 bases from J, with 19 bases in between. In nucleotides, the CDR3 is TGTGCCAGCAGCCCACGGACAGCATCAGGAGAAGAGACCCAGTACTTC. Amino acids: CASSPRTASGEETQYF.

This clone appeared a few times. The chain carries TRBV4-1 and TRBJ2-7, with D perhaps TRBD2 (6 bases). The CDR3 contains 17 residues. Between the trimmed V and J ends, which lost 1 base and 2 bases, there was a span of 18 bases. Germline lookup yields CDR1 MGHRA and CDR2 YSYEKL. The CDR3, as DNA: TGCGCCAGCAGCCAAGCGGTATCGGGAGCCACGCCCTACGAGCAGTACTTC. Its protein is CASSQAVSGATPYEQYF.

The J gene is TRBJ2-1, the V gene TRBV9; tentative D call: TRBD2 (7 bases). The CDR3 spans 14 residues. Looked up from germline, CDR1 is SGDLS and CDR2 is YYNGEE. V was pared by 0 bases and J by 10 bases, with 14 bases between. The CDR3 nucleotides read TGTGCCAGCAGCGTAGGGGGGGGCCGAGGGGAGCAGTTCTTC. This encodes CASSVGGGRGEQFF.

This clone appeared a single time. The chain has TRBV19 and TRBJ1-5; D call uncertain. Trimming took off 1 base at V and 4 bases at J, with 11 bases between the two ends. Germline-derived CDR1 and CDR2 are LNHDA and SQIVND (reference sequence). The CDR3 totals 15 residues. CDR3 loop: CASSIGGGRNQPQHF. Here the CDR3 DNA reads TGTGCCAGTAGTATAGGAGGAGGGAGGAATCAGCCCCAGCATTTT.

The rearrangement links TRBV28 to TRBJ1-5; 8 bases map to TRBD1. This CDR3 has 15 residues. Germline V lookup: CDR1 MDHEN, CDR2 SYDVKM. Trimming took 6 bases from V and 4 from J; bases not matched to a gene: 8. Here the CDR3 DNA reads TGTGCCAGCAGGTCATCCGGGACAGGTAATCAGCCCCAGCATTTT. Amino acid sequence: CASRSSGTGNQPQHF.

The chain employs TRBV19 and TRBJ1-4; D is possibly TRBD1 (5 bases). In germline, CDR1 is LNHDA, CDR2 SQIVND (reference sequence). The CDR3 length is 14 residues. Trimming removed 5 bases at V and 4 bases at J, with 11 bases between. The chain's CDR3 is CASSLTGLNEKLFF. Written as DNA, the CDR3 is TGTGCCAGTAGTCTCACGGGACTTAATGAAAAACTGTTTTTT.

As DNA, the CDR3 is TGTGCCAGCAGTTCCTACCAACAGGGTCTCTCCTACGAGCAGTACTTC. Amino acids: CASSSYQQGLSYEQYF. The J gene is TRBJ2-7, the V gene TRBV27; a possible D gene is TRBD1 (6 bases). The CDR3 has 16 residues. V was pared by 4 bases and J by 0 bases, with 16 bases between. CDR1 is MNHEY, CDR2 SMNVEV, per germline (reference sequence).

The chain links TRBV6-5 to TRBJ2-1; 12 positions match TRBD2. Germline CDR1 MNHEY, CDR2 SVGAGI. V lost 5 bases, J lost 9 bases, and 8 bases stayed unmatched. The CDR3 has 15 residues. CDR3 sequence reads: CASSGLAGPGIEQFF. DNA of the CDR3: TGTGCCAGCAGTGGACTAGCGGGGCCGGGGATTGAGCAGTTCTTC.

In DNA, the CDR3 is TGTGCCAGCAGCTTAGTTTCGGTTGAGCAGTACTTC. Translation gives CASSLVSVEQYF. The V gene is TRBV7-9, the J gene TRBJ2-7, with unresolved D. Germline CDR1 SEHNR, CDR2 FQNEAQ (reference sequence). With 1 base removed from V and 7 bases from J, the gap between germline ends came to 8 bases. This CDR3 has 12 residues.

This chain uses TRBV2 with TRBJ1-5; unclear D gene. CDR1 SNHLY and CDR2 FYNNEI come from the germline V gene. The V gene lost 7 bases and the J gene lost 7 bases, with 14 bases spanning the gap. This CDR3 has 13 amino acids. The CDR3: CASNRAGGQPQHF. The CDR3 nucleotides read TGTGCCAGCAACCGTGCGGGCGGCCAGCCCCAGCATTTT.

This clone turned up a few times. V gene TRBV7-2 combines with J gene TRBJ2-5, with D possibly being TRBD1 (6 bases). The germline CDR1 and CDR2 sequences are SGHTA and FQGNSA. The CDR3 covers 15 residues. Trimming pared 4 bases from V and 5 bases from J, leaving 17 bases between. The chain's CDR3 is CASSSNSGTSETQYF. CDR3 DNA sequence: TGTGCCAGCAGCTCCAATTCCGGGACATCGGAGACCCAGTACTTC.

The rearrangement links TRBV5-1 to TRBJ1-1, with D maybe TRBD1 (5 bases). V lost 7 bases to trimming and J lost 1 base, with 5 bases between them. The CDR3 runs 11 residues. CDR1 is SGHRS and CDR2 is YFSETQ in the germline V gene. The CDR3 loop reads CASGQNTEAFF. In DNA form, the CDR3 reads TGCGCCAGCGGACAGAACACTGAAGCTTTCTTT.

The chain carries TRBV7-3 and TRBJ1-1, with D maybe TRBD1 (5 bases). The CDR3 length is 13 residues. V gave up 6 bases and J gave up 0 bases, with 8 bases separating them. CDR1 and CDR2 from the germline V gene are SGHTA and FQGTGA. The CDR3 region is CASSTGMNTEAFF. The CDR3 DNA follows: TGTGCCAGCAGTACAGGTATGAACACTGAAGCTTTCTTT.

The chain employs TRBV29-1 and TRBJ2-3, with D maybe TRBD2 (5 bases). The CDR3 runs 14 residues. Germline CDR1 and CDR2: SQVTM and ANQGSEA. The V end was cut by 5 bases, the J end by 0 bases, with 12 bases between. CDR3 residues: CSVQSRTSTDTQYF. The CDR3 DNA is TGCAGCGTTCAATCCCGGACTAGCACAGATACGCAGTATTTT.

This clone was recorded only once. V and J are TRBV5-1 and TRBJ1-1; possibly TRBD1 for D (5 bases). This CDR3 is 17 amino acids long. Trimming removed 0 bases from V and 1 base from J, with 16 bases in between. Germline lookup yields CDR1 SGHRS and CDR2 YFSETQ. As DNA, the CDR3 is TGCGCCAGCAGCTTGGGAGCAGGGAACACCGCGAACACTGAAGCTTTCTTT. Its protein product is CASSLGAGNTANTEAFF.

The chain joins TRBV7-6 to TRBJ1-3; 7 bases map to TRBD1. V lost 2 bases and J lost 0; bases outside the gene matches: 4. CDR3 length: 16 residues. Germline values: CDR1 SGHVS, CDR2 FNYEAQ. CDR3 nucleotides: TGTGCCAGCAGCTTACAAGGACAGGACTCTGGAAACACCATATATTTT. Encoded protein: CASSLQGQDSGNTIYF.

The chain employs TRBV19 and TRBJ1-1; unclear D gene. The CDR3 covers 13 residues. Germline CDR1 is LNHDA and CDR2 is SQIVND (reference sequence). V gave up 5 bases and J gave up 8 bases, with 15 bases separating them. Here the CDR3 DNA reads TGTGCCAGTAGTCAACGATTGGGGAGGGAAGCTTTCTTT. As protein: CASSQRLGREAFF.

Here the CDR3 reads CAINPGLADNEQFF. The DNA of the CDR3 is TGTGCCATCAACCCGGGACTAGCGGACAATGAGCAGTTCTTC. This chain joins TRBV10-3 and TRBJ2-1; the match to TRBD2 covers 11 bases. The germline gives CDR1 ENHRY, CDR2 SYGVKD. The CDR3 has 14 residues. V shed 7 bases and J 5 bases; nucleotides not matched to a gene: 4.

The chain is built from TRBV4-1 and TRBJ1-1; D unclear. The CDR3 is 12 residues long. V lost 2 bases and J 8 bases, leaving 9 bases between the germline ends. The germline gives CDR1 MGHRA, CDR2 YSYEKL. For the CDR3, the DNA is TGCGCCAGCAGCCAACCTGCGGGCGAAGCTTTCTTT. It yields the protein CASSQPAGEAFF.

This sequence joins TRBV11-2 and TRBJ2-5; 13 bases match TRBD2. V was pared by 1 base and J by 2 bases, with 1 base of the junction left unmatched. CDR3 length: 16 amino acids. CDR1 is SGHAT and CDR2 is FQNNGV in the germline V gene. The DNA of the CDR3 is TGTGCCAGCAGCTTAGGGACTAGCGGGAGACAAGAGACCCAGTACTTC. Translation gives CASSLGTSGRQETQYF. Full variable domain (rest looked up from reference TRBV11-2 and TRBJ2-5): EAGVAQSPRYKIIEKRQSVAFWCNPISGHATLYWYQQILGQGPKLLIQFQNNGVVDDSQLPKDRFSAERLKGVDSTLKIQPAKLEDSAVYLCASSLGTSGRQETQYFGPGTRLLVL.

This chain uses TRBV7-6 with TRBJ2-6, with D hard to call. Trimming cost V 5 bases and J 6 bases, with 8 bases left between them. This CDR3 comprises 13 residues. The V gene's germline CDR1 is SGHVS and CDR2 FNYEAQ. CDR3 bases: TGTGCCAGCAGCGATTACACGGCCAACGTCCTGACTTTC. Translated: CASSDYTANVLTF.

The V call is TRBV5-4, the J call TRBJ2-3, with 8 bases identical to TRBD1. The junction had 4 bases not matched to a gene; V was cut back by 0 bases and J by 1 base. The CDR3 consists of 16 residues. In germline, CDR1 is SGHNT, CDR2 YYREEE (reference sequence). The CDR3 DNA sequence: TGTGCCAGCAGCTTGGGGCAGGGGGCCGGCACAGATACGCAGTATTTT. Residues: CASSLGQGAGTDTQYF.

V is TRBV29-1 and J is TRBJ2-7; TRBD2 matches at 10 bases. The V gene's germline CDR1 is SQVTM and CDR2 ANQGSEA. V lost 7 bases and J lost 9; bases outside the gene matches: 6. The CDR3 loop spans 11 amino acids. This CDR3 reads CSAGTSASQYF. The CDR3, as DNA: TGCAGCGCTGGGACTAGCGCCTCGCAGTACTTC.

The V call is TRBV4-3, the J call TRBJ2-7; 8 bases are a match to TRBD2. The trim removed 1 base at V and 2 bases at J, leaving 7 bases unmatched. The CDR3 spans 16 residues. Germline V gene sequence: CDR1 LGHNA, CDR2 YSLEER. CDR3 residues: CASSQVNGRAAYEQYF. The CDR3 region has the DNA TGCGCCAGCAGCCAAGTGAACGGGAGGGCCGCCTACGAGCAGTACTTC.